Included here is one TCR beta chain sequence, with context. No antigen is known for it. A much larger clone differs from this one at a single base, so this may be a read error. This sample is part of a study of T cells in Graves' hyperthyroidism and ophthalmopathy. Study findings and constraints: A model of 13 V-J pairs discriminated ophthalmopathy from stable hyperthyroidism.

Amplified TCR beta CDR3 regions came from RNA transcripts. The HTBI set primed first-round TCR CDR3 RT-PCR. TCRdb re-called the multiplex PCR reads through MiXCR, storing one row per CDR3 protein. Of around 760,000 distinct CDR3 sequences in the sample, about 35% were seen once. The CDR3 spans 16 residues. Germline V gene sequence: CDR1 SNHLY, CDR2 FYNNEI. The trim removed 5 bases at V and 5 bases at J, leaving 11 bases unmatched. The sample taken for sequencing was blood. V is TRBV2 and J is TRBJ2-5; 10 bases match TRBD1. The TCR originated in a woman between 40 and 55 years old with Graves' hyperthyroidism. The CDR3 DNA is TGTGCCAGCAGTCTCGGGACAGGGGAGGTTCGGGAGACCCAGTACTTC. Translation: CASSLGTGEVRETQYF.